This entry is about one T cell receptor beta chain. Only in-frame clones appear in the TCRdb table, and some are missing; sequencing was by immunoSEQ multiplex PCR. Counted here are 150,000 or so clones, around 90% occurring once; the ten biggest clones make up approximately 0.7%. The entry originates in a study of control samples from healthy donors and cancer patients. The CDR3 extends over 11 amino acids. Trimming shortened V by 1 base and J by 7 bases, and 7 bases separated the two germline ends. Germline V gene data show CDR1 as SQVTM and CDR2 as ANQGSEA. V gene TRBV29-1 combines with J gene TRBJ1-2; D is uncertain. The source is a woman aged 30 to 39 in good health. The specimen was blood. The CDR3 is CSVEGAGGYTF. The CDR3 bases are TGCAGCGTTGAAGGTGCGGGTGGCTACACCTTC. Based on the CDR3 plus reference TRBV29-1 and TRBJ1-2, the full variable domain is SAVISQKPSRDICQRGTSLTIQCQVDSQVTMMFWYRQQPGQSLTLIATANQGSEATYESGFVIDKFPISRPNLTFSTLTVSNMSPEDSSIYLCSVEGAGGYTFGSGTRLTVV.